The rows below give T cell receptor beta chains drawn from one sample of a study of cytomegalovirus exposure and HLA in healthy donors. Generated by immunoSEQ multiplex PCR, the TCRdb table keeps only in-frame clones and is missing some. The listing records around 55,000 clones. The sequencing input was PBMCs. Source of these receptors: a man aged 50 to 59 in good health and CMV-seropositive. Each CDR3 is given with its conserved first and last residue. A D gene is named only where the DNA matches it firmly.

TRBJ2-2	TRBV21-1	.	CASSKGSGGAGGELFF	TGTGCCAGCAGCAAGGGTAGCGGGGGGGCTGGCGGGGAGCTGTTTTTT
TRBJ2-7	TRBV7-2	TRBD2	CASRGTSDGEQYF	TGTGCCAGCAGGGGGACTAGTGACGGCGAGCAGTACTTC
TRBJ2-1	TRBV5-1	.	CASSLEPGYNEQFF	TGCGCCAGCAGCTTAGAACCGGGCTACAATGAGCAGTTCTTC
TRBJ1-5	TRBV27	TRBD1	CASSRRQGARDQPQHF	TGTGCCAGCAGTCGGCGACAGGGGGCGAGGGATCAGCCCCAGCATTTT
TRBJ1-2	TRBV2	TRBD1	CASHGTAEFNTF	TGTGCCAGCCACGGGACAGCGGAATTTAACACCTTC
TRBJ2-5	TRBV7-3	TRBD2	CASSLMPSGSGGNQETQYF	TGTGCCAGCAGCTTAATGCCCTCGGGTAGCGGGGGGAACCAAGAGACCCAGTACTTC
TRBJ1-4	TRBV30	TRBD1	CAGSSPAGGSEKLFF	TGTGCCGGGAGTTCTCCAGCAGGGGGGAGTGAAAAACTGTTTTTT
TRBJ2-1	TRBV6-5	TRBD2	CASSYQGGSSYNEQFF	TGTGCCAGCAGTTACCAGGGCGGGAGCTCCTACAATGAGCAGTTCTTC
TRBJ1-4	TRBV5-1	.	CASSGGQFNEKLFF	TGCGCCAGCAGTGGAGGACAGTTCAATGAAAAACTGTTTTTT
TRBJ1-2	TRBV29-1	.	CSVGDAFGYTF	TGCAGCGTGGGAGACGCCTTCGGCTACACCTTC
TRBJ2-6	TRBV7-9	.	CASSFGTSGANVLTF	TGTGCCAGCAGCTTTGGGACTTCTGGGGCCAACGTCCTGACTTTC
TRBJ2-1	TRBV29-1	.	CSGYKAGSYNEQFF	TGCAGCGGATACAAGGCGGGCTCCTACAATGAGCAGTTCTTC
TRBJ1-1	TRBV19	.	CASSPGLGTLNTEAFF	TGTGCCAGTAGTCCGGGGTTGGGGACACTGAACACTGAAGCTTTCTTT
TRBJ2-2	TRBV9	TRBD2	CASSVDPRLAGVRGGELFF	TGTGCCAGCAGCGTAGACCCCCGACTGGCGGGAGTAAGGGGCGGGGAGCTGTTTTTT
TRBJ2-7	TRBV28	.	CASNQDYEQYF	TGTGCCAGCAACCAGGACTACGAGCAGTACTTC
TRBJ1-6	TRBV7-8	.	CASREGLQLSSYNSPLHF	TGTGCCAGCAGGGAGGGACTGCAGTTGAGCTCCTATAATTCACCCCTCCACTTT
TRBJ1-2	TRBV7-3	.	CASSLRALDYGYTF	TGTGCCAGCAGCTTAAGGGCCTTAGACTATGGCTACACCTTC
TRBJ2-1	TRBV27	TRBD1	CASTLAGQGIHEQFF	TGTGCCAGCACGTTGGCCGGACAGGGCATCCATGAGCAGTTCTTC
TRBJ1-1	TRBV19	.	CASSGAGRYTEAFF	TGTGCCAGTAGTGGAGCGGGAAGGTACACTGAAGCTTTCTTT
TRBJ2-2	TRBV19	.	CASSIQYTGELFF	TGTGCCAGTAGTATACAGTACACCGGGGAGCTGTTTTTT
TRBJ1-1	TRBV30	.	CAWSVRGGEAFF	TGTGCCTGGAGTGTGAGGGGGGGTGAAGCTTTCTTT
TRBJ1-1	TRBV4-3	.	CASSQDLGNTEAFF	TGCGCCAGCAGCCAAGATCTAGGAAACACTGAAGCTTTCTTT
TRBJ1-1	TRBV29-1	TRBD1	CSVEETGVTEAFF	TGCAGCGTTGAAGAGACAGGGGTCACTGAAGCTTTCTTT
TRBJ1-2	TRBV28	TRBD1	CASSPGTGMGYTF	TGTGCCAGCAGTCCCGGGACAGGGATGGGCTACACCTTC
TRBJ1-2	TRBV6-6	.	CASSDEMGRPYGYTF	TGTGCCAGCAGCGACGAGATGGGCCGTCCTTATGGCTACACCTTC
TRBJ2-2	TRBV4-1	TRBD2	CASSSRPKGTSGSWHTGELFF	TGCGCCAGCAGCTCTCGCCCTAAGGGCACTAGCGGGAGCTGGCACACCGGGGAGCTGTTTTTT
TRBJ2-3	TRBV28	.	CASSSTNPSRKDTQYF	TGTGCCAGCAGTTCTACTAACCCTTCTAGAAAGGATACGCAGTATTTT
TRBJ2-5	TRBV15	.	CATSRGRWERGQETQYF	TGTGCCACCAGCAGAGGGCGCTGGGAGAGGGGGCAAGAGACCCAGTACTTC
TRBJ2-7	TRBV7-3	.	CASSFRGDPYEQYF	TGTGCCAGCAGCTTTCGCGGGGACCCCTACGAGCAGTACTTC
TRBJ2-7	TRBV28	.	CASSLEGPGYEQYF	TGTGCCAGCAGTTTGGAGGGACCGGGCTACGAGCAGTACTTC